The 14 T cell receptor beta chains in this list originate from one sample, sequenced in a study of blood T cell repertoires in COVID-19. The data were produced by immunoSEQ multiplex PCR, yet TCRdb's version contains in-frame clones alone and is incomplete. This table holds approximately 170,000 clones, roughly 70% found once. Sequencing input: peripheral blood. Receptors were obtained from a woman of 80 years or more with acute or convalescent COVID-19.

V gene TRBV11-3 combines with J gene TRBJ1-1; D might be TRBD1 (5 bases). Germline CDR1 and CDR2: SGHNT and YENEEA. This CDR3 is 14 amino acids long. V was shortened by 2 bases and J by 4 bases, with 11 bases between the two germline ends. For the CDR3, the DNA is TGTGCCAGCAGCTTAACAGGTGGGGTCACTGAAGCTTTCTTT. Amino acids: CASSLTGGVTEAFF.

This clone was found once. The rearrangement joins TRBV5-1 to TRBJ2-7; TRBD2 might be the D (5 bases). CDR1 is SGHRS and CDR2 is YFSETQ in the germline V gene. The V gene lost 7 bases and the J gene lost 3 bases, with 11 bases spanning the gap. The CDR3 consists of 12 residues. The CDR3 DNA reads TGCGCCAGCCGGGAAGGGCGCTACGAGCAGTACTTC. This codes for CASREGRYEQYF.

This rearrangement joins TRBV4-3 to TRBJ2-3, with D perhaps matching TRBD2 (5 bases). In germline, CDR1 is LGHNA, CDR2 YSLEER. This CDR3 is built from 14 residues. With 0 bases removed from V and 9 bases from J, the gap between germline ends came to 13 bases. CDR3 loop: CASSQERGGATQYF. As DNA, the CDR3 is TGCGCCAGCAGCCAAGAGCGCGGAGGCGCGACGCAGTATTTT.

The rearrangement links TRBV6-6 to TRBJ1-5, with D tentatively TRBD1 (6 bases). The V gene's germline CDR1 is MNHNY and CDR2 SVGAGI (reference sequence). The V end lost 6 bases, the J end lost 3 bases, and 15 bases lay between the germline ends. This CDR3 is built from 15 residues. CDR3 sequence (DNA): TGTGCCAGCAGCCCACAGGACAGCCTCAATCAGCCCCAGCATTTT. Its protein product is CASSPQDSLNQPQHF.

The chain combines TRBV28 with TRBJ1-1, with 7 bases that match TRBD1. J was trimmed by 5 bases and V by 6 bases; bases with no gene match: 12. Per the germline V gene, CDR1 is MDHEN and CDR2 is SYDVKM. The CDR3 runs 15 residues. CDR3 nucleotides: TGTGCCAGCAGCCCGACAGGGTTAGTTCGTACTGAAGCTTTCTTT. Protein sequence: CASSPTGLVRTEAFF.

V usage is TRBV5-6 and J usage is TRBJ2-7; 9 bases are a match to TRBD1. The germline V gene has CDR1 SGHDT and CDR2 YYEEEE. The CDR3 length is 15 residues. The junction had 6 bases not matched to a gene; V was cut back by 0 bases and J by 5 bases. CDR3 in DNA: TGTGCCAGCAGCTTGGCTGGGGACAGGGTGGACGAGCAGTACTTC. This codes for CASSLAGDRVDEQYF.

This clone was picked up a small number of times. The chain links TRBV3-1 (or the pseudogene TRBV3-2) to TRBJ2-1; D is unresolved. Trimming stripped 4 bases from V and 5 bases from J, with 6 bases between. CDR1 LGHDT and CDR2 YNNKEL come from the germline V gene (reference sequence). The CDR3 length is 12 residues. This CDR3 reads CASSLPNNEQFF. The CDR3 region has the DNA TGTGCCAGCAGCCTCCCCAACAATGAGCAGTTCTTC.

The V call is TRBV7-9, the J call TRBJ2-7; D might be TRBD1 (6 bases). The germline gives CDR1 SEHNR, CDR2 FQNEAQ (reference sequence). Trimming cost V 1 base and J 6 bases, with 13 bases left between them. CDR3 length equals 14 residues. The CDR3 reads CASSLVQGSGEQYF. The CDR3 DNA is TGTGCCAGCAGCTTAGTTCAGGGGAGTGGCGAGCAGTACTTC.

The rearrangement links TRBV10-2 to TRBJ2-2; 10 bases are shared with TRBD2. Germline assignment: CDR1 WSHSY and CDR2 SAAADI. After removal of 6 bases from V and 5 bases from J, the junction contained 9 bases not matched to a gene. The CDR3 loop spans 16 amino acids. The DNA for the CDR3 is TGCGCCAGCAGCCAGTCCGGGACTAGCGAAACCGGGGAGCTGTTTTTT. Its translation: CASSQSGTSETGELFF.

The chain joins TRBV19 to TRBJ2-5, with D possibly matching TRBD1 (5 bases). The CDR3 loop spans 16 amino acids. The germline V gene has CDR1 LNHDA and CDR2 SQIVND (reference sequence). Trimming pared 3 bases from V and 1 base from J, leaving 15 bases between. The CDR3 coding sequence is TGTGCCAGTAGTATTGGACACGGGCTAGGCCAAGAGACCCAGTACTTC. Translating gives CASSIGHGLGQETQYF.

The chain combines TRBV5-1 with TRBJ2-7; TRBD1 aligns across 8 bases. The CDR3 loop spans 13 amino acids. The germline gives CDR1 SGHRS, CDR2 YFSETQ. J was trimmed by 4 bases and V by 1 base; bases with no gene match: 1. The chain's CDR3 is CASSLQGAYEQYF. In DNA, the CDR3 is TGCGCCAGCAGCTTGCAGGGGGCTTACGAGCAGTACTTC. The full variable domain, rest sourced from reference TRBV5-1 and TRBJ2-7, is KAGVTQTPRYLIKTRGQQVTLSCSPISGHRSVSWYQQTPGQGLQFLFEYFSETQRNKGNFPGRFSGRQFSNSRSEMNVSTLELGDSALYLCASSLQGAYEQYFGPGTRLTVT.

CDR3 loop: CASSPQTVNTGELFF. CDR3 DNA: TGTGCCAGCTCACCACAGACAGTCAACACCGGGGAGCTGTTTTTT. The chain combines TRBV18 with TRBJ2-2; D might be TRBD1 (5 bases). Germline V lookup: CDR1 KGHSH, CDR2 LQKENI. This CDR3 comprises 15 residues. The V and J ends lost 1 base and 2 bases respectively, with 8 bases between them.

The J gene is TRBJ2-1, the V gene TRBV20-1, with 11 nucleotides matching TRBD2. V gave up 3 bases and J gave up 6 bases; unmatched junction bases: 7. CDR1 is DFQATT and CDR2 is SNEGSKA in the germline V gene (reference sequence). The CDR3 totals 15 residues. This CDR3 is CSASSRSGRANEQFF. The CDR3 DNA reads as TGCAGTGCTAGTTCGCGTAGCGGGAGGGCCAATGAGCAGTTCTTC.

The chain has TRBV4-3 and TRBJ2-1; the D is unclear. There are 11 residues in the CDR3. V lost 6 bases and J lost 8, with 8 bases in between. CDR1 and CDR2 from the germline V gene are LGHNA and YSLEER. The CDR3 loop reads CASSIRDEQFF. Here the CDR3 DNA reads TGCGCCAGCAGTATCCGCGATGAGCAGTTCTTC.